These T cell receptor beta chains were read from a single sample in a study of T cell responses to AZD1222 COVID-19 vaccine. Data came from immunoSEQ multiplex PCR; TCRdb stores just in-frame clones and leaves some out. This table has around 150,000 clones, 80% to 95% appearing once. The starting material was peripheral blood, obtained 28 days after the second AZD1222 dose. The receptors derive from an adult who received the AZD1222 COVID-19 vaccine. The CDR3 runs from the conserved cysteine through the conserved F or W. The order of the fields is D gene, clone size, V gene, J gene, CDR3 DNA, CDR3 protein. The D gene is left open where the match is weak. Rows may omit the clone size; those that give it use once, few, many or a size class.

d_call: NA
clone_size: NA
v_call: TRBV10-3
j_call: TRBJ1-5
cdr3_nt: TGTGCCATCAGTGAGTCGGACGTGGGCAATCAGCCCCAGCATTTT
cdr3_aa: CAISESDVGNQPQHF

d_call: TRBD1
clone_size: NA
v_call: TRBV5-1
j_call: TRBJ2-7
cdr3_nt: TGCGCCAGCAGCTTGGAAGCGGCAGGGGGCTCCTACGAGCAGTACTTC
cdr3_aa: CASSLEAAGGSYEQYF

d_call: NA
clone_size: once
v_call: TRBV4-1
j_call: TRBJ1-2
cdr3_nt: TGCGCCAGCAGCCAACCCGAACCCCGACTTAGAGGCTATGGCTACACCTTC
cdr3_aa: CASSQPEPRLRGYGYTF

d_call: TRBD2
clone_size: NA
v_call: TRBV19
j_call: TRBJ2-1
cdr3_nt: TGTGCCAGTACTCGGACTAGCGGGAGGATAAGACCCTACAATGAGCAGTTCTTC
cdr3_aa: CASTRTSGRIRPYNEQFF

d_call: NA
clone_size: NA
v_call: TRBV7-2
j_call: TRBJ2-4
cdr3_nt: TGTGCCAGCAGCTTAGCGTTTGGTCAGAGAAACATTCAGTACTTC
cdr3_aa: CASSLAFGQRNIQYF

d_call: TRBD2
clone_size: once
v_call: TRBV20-1
j_call: TRBJ2-3
cdr3_nt: TGCAGTGCTAGTGTTAGCGGGAGGTCTAGCACAGATACGCAGTATTTT
cdr3_aa: CSASVSGRSSTDTQYF

d_call: NA
clone_size: NA
v_call: TRBV7-9
j_call: TRBJ1-2
cdr3_nt: TGTGCCAGCAGCTTAGGTCACAGTGGAACCTATGGCTACACCTTC
cdr3_aa: CASSLGHSGTYGYTF

d_call: NA
clone_size: NA
v_call: TRBV11-2
j_call: TRBJ1-3
cdr3_nt: TGTGCCAGCAGCATTGCGGGAGGAAACACCATATATTTT
cdr3_aa: CASSIAGGNTIYF

d_call: NA
clone_size: NA
v_call: TRBV27
j_call: TRBJ1-5
cdr3_nt: TGTGCCAGCAGTTTAGTATCGGGATCTCCGCCCCAGCATTTT
cdr3_aa: CASSLVSGSPPQHF

d_call: NA
clone_size: NA
v_call: TRBV5-4
j_call: TRBJ2-5
cdr3_nt: TGTGCCAGCAGCTTGGGTAGCGGCCCCCAGGAGACCCAGTACTTC
cdr3_aa: CASSLGSGPQETQYF

d_call: NA
clone_size: NA
v_call: TRBV12-3/TRBV12-4
j_call: TRBJ2-7
cdr3_nt: TGTGCCAGCAGCATCTCTCGTGGCGACGAGCAGTACTTC
cdr3_aa: CASSISRGDEQYF

d_call: NA
clone_size: NA
v_call: TRBV11-2
j_call: TRBJ2-3
cdr3_nt: TGTGCCAGCAGCTTACTGGCGGGACGCACAGATACGCAGTATTTT
cdr3_aa: CASSLLAGRTDTQYF

d_call: NA
clone_size: NA
v_call: TRBV13
j_call: TRBJ2-2
cdr3_nt: TGTGCCAGCACCTCTCGGCGGAGGGGGAGTCCCGGGGAGCTGTTTTTT
cdr3_aa: CASTSRRRGSPGELFF

d_call: TRBD1
clone_size: NA
v_call: TRBV4-2
j_call: TRBJ2-4
cdr3_nt: TGTGCCAGCAGCCAGGACAGGGTAGCCAAAAACATTCAGTACTTC
cdr3_aa: CASSQDRVAKNIQYF

d_call: TRBD1
clone_size: NA
v_call: TRBV18
j_call: TRBJ2-5
cdr3_nt: TGTGCCAGCTCGATAGACAGGGGTTTGGTGGAGACCCAGTACTTC
cdr3_aa: CASSIDRGLVETQYF

d_call: NA
clone_size: once
v_call: TRBV9
j_call: TRBJ1-4
cdr3_nt: TGTGCCAGCAGCGTAGACGGGGGAGAAAAACTGTTTTTT
cdr3_aa: CASSVDGGEKLFF

d_call: TRBD1
clone_size: NA
v_call: TRBV10-1
j_call: TRBJ2-7
cdr3_nt: TGCGCCAGCAGTAACAGGACGAGACAGGGACCTTACGAGCAGTACTTC
cdr3_aa: CASSNRTRQGPYEQYF

d_call: TRBD1
clone_size: once
v_call: TRBV27
j_call: TRBJ1-1
cdr3_nt: TGTGCCAGCAGTTTAGTGGACAGGGGAACTGAAGCTTTCTTT
cdr3_aa: CASSLVDRGTEAFF

d_call: NA
clone_size: NA
v_call: TRBV7-2
j_call: TRBJ1-5
cdr3_nt: TGTGCCAGCAGCTTATGGGGGGGAGGAGATCAGCCCCAGCATTTT
cdr3_aa: CASSLWGGGDQPQHF

d_call: TRBD2
clone_size: NA
v_call: TRBV3-1/TRBV3-2
j_call: TRBJ2-1
cdr3_nt: TGTGCCAGCAGGGCCCATGGAGCGGGAGGCTCCAATGAGCAGTTCTTC
cdr3_aa: CASRAHGAGGSNEQFF

d_call: NA
clone_size: NA
v_call: TRBV7-2
j_call: TRBJ1-4
cdr3_nt: TGTGCCAGCAGCTTTCAGGGGAATAATGAAAAACTGTTTTTT
cdr3_aa: CASSFQGNNEKLFF

d_call: NA
clone_size: NA
v_call: TRBV30
j_call: TRBJ2-3
cdr3_nt: TGTGCCTGGAGTGTACGATCAGATACGCAGTATTTT
cdr3_aa: CAWSVRSDTQYF

d_call: TRBD1
clone_size: NA
v_call: TRBV6-5
j_call: TRBJ1-2
cdr3_nt: TGTGCCAGCAGTATTCGCCAGGGGGCGTCCTATGGCTACACCTTC
cdr3_aa: CASSIRQGASYGYTF

d_call: NA
clone_size: NA
v_call: TRBV14
j_call: TRBJ2-3
cdr3_nt: TGTGCCAGCAGCCCATCCAAGACTCTCACAGATACGCAGTATTTT
cdr3_aa: CASSPSKTLTDTQYF

d_call: NA
clone_size: few
v_call: TRBV3-1/TRBV3-2
j_call: TRBJ1-6
cdr3_nt: TGTGCCAGCAGCCAAGACATCTCGAGCTCCTATAATTCACCCCTCCACTTT
cdr3_aa: CASSQDISSSYNSPLHF

d_call: TRBD1
clone_size: NA
v_call: TRBV9
j_call: TRBJ1-4
cdr3_nt: TGTGCCAGCAGCGTAGGGACAGGGGGCTTTGAAAAACTGTTTTTT
cdr3_aa: CASSVGTGGFEKLFF

d_call: NA
clone_size: NA
v_call: TRBV7-2
j_call: TRBJ2-1
cdr3_nt: TGTGCCAGCAGCTTAGCGCTAGCGTACAATGAGCAGTTCTTC
cdr3_aa: CASSLALAYNEQFF

d_call: TRBD2
clone_size: NA
v_call: TRBV6-5
j_call: TRBJ2-7
cdr3_nt: TGTGCCAGCAGTTACTCGTGGGAGGGTCCCGAGCAGTACTTC
cdr3_aa: CASSYSWEGPEQYF

d_call: NA
clone_size: NA
v_call: TRBV5-1
j_call: TRBJ2-7
cdr3_nt: TGCGCCAGCAGCTCCGGGACGGCAAACGACTACGAGCAGTACTTC
cdr3_aa: CASSSGTANDYEQYF

d_call: NA
clone_size: NA
v_call: TRBV5-6
j_call: TRBJ2-7
cdr3_nt: TGTGCCAGCAGCTTGCAGGGTTTCTCCTACGAGCAGTACTTC
cdr3_aa: CASSLQGFSYEQYF

d_call: TRBD1
clone_size: NA
v_call: TRBV15
j_call: TRBJ2-7
cdr3_nt: TGTGCCACCAGCAGAGATCGGACAGGGGGAGACGAGCAGTACTTC
cdr3_aa: CATSRDRTGGDEQYF

d_call: TRBD1
clone_size: NA
v_call: TRBV4-3
j_call: TRBJ1-1
cdr3_nt: TGCGCCAGCAGCCGCGGACAGGGGACTGAAGCTTTCTTT
cdr3_aa: CASSRGQGTEAFF

d_call: NA
clone_size: NA
v_call: TRBV6-5
j_call: TRBJ1-2
cdr3_nt: TGTGCCAGCAGTTCTCGTTTCTATGGCTACACCTTC
cdr3_aa: CASSSRFYGYTF

d_call: NA
clone_size: NA
v_call: TRBV19
j_call: TRBJ1-5
cdr3_nt: TGTGCCAGTAGTATAACACCGGATCAGCCCCAGCATTTT
cdr3_aa: CASSITPDQPQHF

d_call: NA
clone_size: NA
v_call: TRBV19
j_call: TRBJ2-7
cdr3_nt: TGTGCCAGTAGTCGCAGGGGGCTAGCGGGTTACGAGCAGTACTTC
cdr3_aa: CASSRRGLAGYEQYF

d_call: NA
clone_size: NA
v_call: TRBV4-3
j_call: TRBJ2-4
cdr3_nt: TGCGCCAGCAGCCAAGGGGGGGCACAAAACATTCAGTACTTC
cdr3_aa: CASSQGGAQNIQYF

d_call: NA
clone_size: NA
v_call: TRBV27
j_call: TRBJ2-2
cdr3_nt: TGTGCCAGCAGCCTTGACAGGCTCGCCGGGGAGCTGTTTTTT
cdr3_aa: CASSLDRLAGELFF

d_call: NA
clone_size: NA
v_call: TRBV5-1
j_call: TRBJ2-7
cdr3_nt: TGCGCCAGCAGCTCCCGTGGAGGGCTGGACGAGCAGTACTTC
cdr3_aa: CASSSRGGLDEQYF

d_call: NA
clone_size: NA
v_call: TRBV15
j_call: TRBJ1-6
cdr3_nt: TGTGCCACCAGCACAAAAAGTAATTCACCCCTCCACTTT
cdr3_aa: CATSTKSNSPLHF

d_call: TRBD2
clone_size: NA
v_call: TRBV10-3
j_call: TRBJ2-7
cdr3_nt: TGTGCCATCAGTGAGTCGTCTAGCGGGATTGTCTTCGAGCAGTACTTC
cdr3_aa: CAISESSSGIVFEQYF

d_call: NA
clone_size: NA
v_call: TRBV6-4
j_call: TRBJ1-1
cdr3_nt: TGTGCCGGGACCTCGAACACTGAAGCTTTCTTT
cdr3_aa: CAGTSNTEAFF

d_call: TRBD2
clone_size: NA
v_call: TRBV10-3
j_call: TRBJ2-3
cdr3_nt: TGTGCCATCAGTGAGGATCGACTAGCGCAATCCACAGATACGCAGTATTTT
cdr3_aa: CAISEDRLAQSTDTQYF

d_call: NA
clone_size: NA
v_call: TRBV5-1
j_call: TRBJ1-3
cdr3_nt: TGCGCCAGCAGCTTGGAGGCGGCAGCCTCTGGAAACACCATATATTTT
cdr3_aa: CASSLEAAASGNTIYF

d_call: TRBD2
clone_size: NA
v_call: TRBV2
j_call: TRBJ2-2
cdr3_nt: TGTGCCAGCAGTGAGGGACTAGCGGGTACCGGGGAGCTGTTTTTT
cdr3_aa: CASSEGLAGTGELFF

d_call: NA
clone_size: NA
v_call: TRBV28
j_call: TRBJ2-2
cdr3_nt: TGTGCCAGCAGTTTGGCAGGGTCGAACACCGGGGAGCTGTTTTTT
cdr3_aa: CASSLAGSNTGELFF

d_call: NA
clone_size: NA
v_call: TRBV18
j_call: TRBJ1-2
cdr3_nt: TGTGCCAGCTCACCACCTTCGCTAGGGAGCTATGGCTACACCTTC
cdr3_aa: CASSPPSLGSYGYTF

d_call: NA
clone_size: NA
v_call: TRBV28
j_call: TRBJ1-1
cdr3_nt: TGTGCCAGCCCACCACGCAGAACTTCAAACACTGAAGCTTTCTTT
cdr3_aa: CASPPRRTSNTEAFF

d_call: NA
clone_size: NA
v_call: TRBV5-5
j_call: TRBJ1-4
cdr3_nt: TGTGCCAGCAGCCGGCAGGGGTCGTCCGCGACTAATGAAAAACTGTTTTTT
cdr3_aa: CASSRQGSSATNEKLFF

d_call: NA
clone_size: NA
v_call: TRBV7-9
j_call: TRBJ2-2
cdr3_nt: TGTGCCAGCAGTTCAGGAATGGACACCGGGGAGCTGTTTTTT
cdr3_aa: CASSSGMDTGELFF